Shown below are 31 T cell receptor beta chains from a single sample sequenced in a study of shared clonotypes between healthy human individuals. Data came from immunoSEQ multiplex PCR; TCRdb stores just in-frame clones and leaves some out. The sample holds hundreds of thousands of clones, about 70% seen once. Material: memory CD4+ T cells sorted from blood. Subset meaning: CD45RA-negative fraction. These receptors originate from a man aged 25 to 40 in good health.

This chain uses TRBV7-2 with TRBJ2-1; 11 nucleotides match TRBD1. Looked up from germline, CDR1 is SGHTA and CDR2 is FQGNSA. There are 15 residues in the CDR3. V dropped 4 bases and J dropped 7; count of bases not matched to a gene: 6. CDR3 nucleotide sequence: TGTGCCAGCAGCTCCGGACAGGGGGCAGGTAATGAGCAGTTCTTC. Translation: CASSSGQGAGNEQFF.

CDR3 amino acids: CASSRSGSNEKLFF. The CDR3 bases are TGTGCCAGCAGCCGGTCCGGGAGTAATGAAAAACTGTTTTTT. The chain has TRBV5-4 and TRBJ1-4, with D unclear. Germline V gene sequence: CDR1 SGHNT, CDR2 YYREEE (reference sequence). V was pared by 4 bases and J by 4 bases, with 11 bases between. The CDR3 spans 14 residues.

This chain joins TRBV7-6 and TRBJ2-2; possible D gene TRBD2, 6 bases. The CDR3 has 16 residues. Germline V gene data show CDR1 as SGHVS and CDR2 as FNYEAQ. Trimming stripped 3 bases from V and 0 bases from J, with 11 bases between. The CDR3 loop is CASSFQAGSNTGELFF. The DNA of the CDR3 is TGTGCCAGCAGCTTCCAGGCGGGGTCGAACACCGGGGAGCTGTTTTTT.

This rearrangement joins TRBV2 to TRBJ2-2; weak D call: TRBD1 (5 bases). Deletions cut 3 bases from V and 7 bases from J, with 9 bases between. The CDR3 loop spans 13 amino acids. Germline CDR1 is SNHLY and CDR2 is FYNNEI. The chain's CDR3 is CASSDLQGGELFF. The CDR3 DNA follows: TGTGCCAGCAGTGATCTGCAGGGCGGGGAGCTGTTTTTT.

This chain joins TRBV2 and TRBJ2-7; 8 bases map to TRBD2. J lost 0 bases, V lost 10 bases, and 8 bases had no gene match. The CDR3 contains 14 residues. Looked up from germline, CDR1 is SNHLY and CDR2 is FYNNEI. This chain's CDR3 is CATQREGPSYEQYF. The CDR3 DNA sequence: TGTGCCACTCAACGGGAGGGCCCCTCCTACGAGCAGTACTTC. Full variable domain (outside the CDR3, taken from reference TRBV2 and TRBJ2-7): EPEVTQTPSHQVTQMGQEVILRCVPISNHLYFYWYRQILGQKVEFLVSFYNNEISEKSEIFDDQFSVERPDGSNFTLKIRSTKLEDSAMYFCATQREGPSYEQYFGPGTRLTVT.

A few counts support this clone. This chain uses TRBV6-1 with TRBJ2-7; 7 bases are a match to TRBD1. V lost 4 bases, J lost 2 bases, and 8 bases stayed unmatched. Germline CDR1 is MNHNS and CDR2 is SASEGT. The CDR3 loop spans 15 amino acids. CDR3 sequence (DNA): TGTGCCAGCAGTGGCCAGGGGACAGCGCCCTACGAGCAGTACTTC. Encoded protein: CASSGQGTAPYEQYF.

In this sample, this clone turned up a few times. The chain is built from TRBV27 and TRBJ2-2; D unclear. The CDR3 consists of 14 residues. Germline assignment: CDR1 MNHEY and CDR2 SMNVEV (reference sequence). The germline V and J ends were trimmed by 1 base and 6 bases, with 9 bases remaining between them. CDR3 DNA sequence: TGTGCCAGCAGTTTATTTAGTTACGCCGGGGAGCTGTTTTTT. Translation gives CASSLFSYAGELFF.

This chain uses TRBV6-1 with TRBJ1-1; the match to TRBD1 covers 10 bases. There are 14 residues in the CDR3. Germline CDR1 reads MNHNS; CDR2 reads SASEGT. V shed 6 bases, J shed 5 bases, and the junction held 6 bases outside the gene matches. The CDR3 DNA reads TGTGCCAGCAGCCGGGACAGGGGTGTTACTGAAGCTTTCTTT. This codes for CASSRDRGVTEAFF.

This chain connects TRBV28 to TRBJ2-1; TRBD2 matches 9 bases. Trimming at V came to 7 bases and at J to 7 bases, leaving 8 bases not matched to a gene. The germline CDR1 and CDR2 sequences are MDHEN and SYDVKM. The CDR3 runs 14 residues. The chain's CDR3 is CASNAGGPGNEQFF. CDR3 nucleotides: TGTGCCAGCAACGCGGGAGGGCCGGGGAATGAGCAGTTCTTC.

This chain uses TRBV28 with TRBJ2-3, with a tentative D call TRBD1 (5 bases). In germline, CDR1 is MDHEN, CDR2 SYDVKM. Trimming pared 7 bases from V and 3 bases from J, leaving 8 bases between. This CDR3 has 12 amino acids. The CDR3 DNA reads TGTGCCAGCAACAGGAGAACAGATACGCAGTATTTT. Translating gives CASNRRTDTQYF.

The chain couples TRBV5-1 to TRBJ1-2, with TRBD1 matching 9 bases. The V and J ends lost 2 bases and 6 bases, in that order; junction bases with no gene match: 8. Germline V CDR1 and CDR2: SGHRS, YFSETQ. The CDR3 contains 15 residues. Here the CDR3 reads CASSLLAGTGNGYTF. As DNA, the CDR3 is TGCGCCAGCAGCTTACTTGCCGGGACAGGGAATGGCTACACCTTC.

V and J are TRBV7-3 and TRBJ2-3; D is uncertain. The CDR3 runs 13 residues. V lost 6 bases to trimming and J lost 4 bases, with 11 bases between them. From germline, CDR1 is SGHTA and CDR2 FQGTGA. The CDR3, as DNA: TGTGCCAGCAGAGACACCGCCGCAGATACGCAGTATTTT. Residues: CASRDTAADTQYF.

The chain couples TRBV18 to TRBJ2-5; 12 bases are a match to TRBD2. The V gene's germline CDR1 is KGHSH and CDR2 LQKENI. With 4 bases clipped from V and 2 bases from J, the junction kept 5 bases outside the gene matches. The CDR3 contains 16 residues. CDR3 residues: CASSRRTSGIQETQYF. The CDR3, as DNA: TGTGCCAGCTCACGACGGACTAGCGGGATACAAGAGACCCAGTACTTC.

The V call is TRBV6-6, the J call TRBJ2-7; D unclear. The CDR3 has 11 residues. Germline CDR1 is MNHNY and CDR2 is SVGAGI (reference sequence). Trimming removed 8 bases from V and 2 bases from J, with 7 bases in between. The CDR3 protein is CASGETYEQYF. The CDR3 region has the DNA TGTGCCAGCGGCGAGACCTACGAGCAGTACTTC.

The V and J genes are TRBV7-2 and TRBJ2-3; D remains ambiguous. Germline CDR1 reads SGHTA; CDR2 reads FQGNSA. This CDR3 is built from 12 residues. V gave up 4 bases and J gave up 5 bases, with 7 bases separating them. Written as DNA, the CDR3 is TGTGCCAGCAGCTCGACCCAAGATACGCAGTATTTT. It is translated as CASSSTQDTQYF.

The rearrangement uses TRBV5-6 and TRBJ1-2, with D unresolved. V lost 0 bases, J lost 4 bases, and 10 bases lay in between. This CDR3 is 14 amino acids long. Germline V CDR1 and CDR2: SGHDT, YYEEEE. The CDR3 DNA follows: TGTGCCAGCAGCTTGGGACGGAACCTCTATGGCTACACCTTC. It codes for CASSLGRNLYGYTF. The full variable domain, completed using reference TRBV5-6 and TRBJ1-2, is DAGVTQSPTHLIKTRGQQVTLRCSPKSGHDTVSWYQQALGQGPQFIFQYYEEEERQRGNFPDRFSGHQFPNYSSELNVNALLLGDSALYLCASSLGRNLYGYTFGSGTRLTVV.

Regarding this clone: Mismatch with germline at one junction end may stem from a read error. This chain connects TRBV15 to TRBJ1-1; D is undetermined. The germline gives CDR1 LNHNV, CDR2 YYDKDF (reference sequence). The CDR3 covers 15 residues. The CDR3 coding sequence is TGTGCCGCCAGCAGAGATAACTCTCTTTCGTATGAAGCTTTCTTT. Protein: CAASRDNSLSYEAFF.

The chain uses TRBV2 and TRBJ1-5; 8 bases are shared with TRBD1. Losses at the gene ends were 5 bases for V and 6 bases for J; bases not matched to a gene: 6. CDR3 length: 14 amino acids. Germline V CDR1 and CDR2: SNHLY, FYNNEI. The CDR3 DNA follows: TGTGCCAGCAGTTCGGGACAGGACTTTCAGCCCCAGCATTTT. Translation: CASSSGQDFQPQHF.

This clone showed up just a few times. A junction boundary mismatches the germline segment, possibly from a read error. The rearrangement uses TRBV30 and TRBJ1-5, with TRBD1 as a possible D gene (6 bases). Germline values: CDR1 GTSNPN, CDR2 SVGIG (reference sequence). The CDR3 has 14 amino acids. In DNA, the CDR3 is TGTGCTTGGAGAAAAGGGGGGGACAATCAGCCCCAGCATTTT. Translating gives CAWRKGGDNQPQHF.

The chain joins TRBV2 to TRBJ2-1; 9 bases are a match to TRBD2. Germline V gives CDR1 SNHLY, CDR2 FYNNEI. This CDR3 has 16 residues. The trim removed 8 bases at V and 8 bases at J, leaving 16 bases unmatched. CDR3 nucleotides: TGTGCCAGCCGAGGGGCCCTAGCGGGACTTTCGGATGAGCAGTTCTTC. Its translation: CASRGALAGLSDEQFF.

This rearrangement joins TRBV28 to TRBJ2-4; D perhaps matches TRBD1 (5 bases). Germline CDR1 MDHEN, CDR2 SYDVKM. There are 14 residues in the CDR3. Trimming removed 8 bases at V and 0 bases at J, with 11 bases between. The CDR3: CASSGHLAKNIQYF. CDR3 bases: TGTGCCAGCTCAGGACATCTAGCCAAAAACATTCAGTACTTC.

The V and J genes are TRBV5-5 and TRBJ2-1, with 7 bases that match TRBD2. The CDR3 is 15 amino acids. V dropped 3 bases and J dropped 7; count of bases not matched to a gene: 10. Germline values: CDR1 SGHKS, CDR2 YYEKEE (reference sequence). DNA for the CDR3: TGTGCCAGCAGCTCGTGGTCCGGGACTACAAATGAGCAGTTCTTC. Amino acid sequence: CASSSWSGTTNEQFF.

This clone was picked up a small number of times. The CDR3 bases are TGTGCCAGCAGTTTCCAGGATCCAGACTACGAGCAGTACTTC. Amino acids: CASSFQDPDYEQYF. This chain links TRBV27 with TRBJ2-7; D not resolved. Trimming shortened V by 3 bases and J by 3 bases, and 12 bases separated the two germline ends. Germline CDR1 reads MNHEY; CDR2 reads SMNVEV (reference sequence). The CDR3 runs 14 residues.

The chain links TRBV19 to TRBJ2-7; 9 bases match TRBD2. J lost 6 bases, V lost 6 bases, and 6 bases had no gene match. This CDR3 is built from 13 residues. Germline assignment: CDR1 LNHDA and CDR2 SQIVND (reference sequence). The CDR3 DNA reads as TGTGCCAGTAGGCTAGCGGGATCGAGCGAGCAGTACTTC. This codes for CASRLAGSSEQYF.

The chain is built from TRBV27 and TRBJ2-7; 7 positions match TRBD1. This CDR3 is 18 amino acids long. Trimming took 4 bases from V and 3 from J; bases not matched to a gene: 18. In germline, CDR1 is MNHEY, CDR2 SMNVEV (reference sequence). The CDR3 sequence is CASSYPDRVPLQGYEQYF. The CDR3 DNA reads TGTGCCAGCAGTTACCCCGACAGGGTCCCTTTACAGGGCTACGAGCAGTACTTC.

The chain recombines TRBV7-8 with TRBJ2-7, with 11 bases matching TRBD2. With 5 bases clipped from V and 3 bases from J, the junction kept 6 bases outside the gene matches. The CDR3 loop spans 15 amino acids. Per the germline V gene, CDR1 is SGHVS and CDR2 is FQNEAQ. CDR3: CASSGVSGRDYEQYF. The CDR3 nucleotides are TGTGCCAGCAGCGGAGTTAGCGGGAGGGACTACGAGCAGTACTTC.

Note on this clone: The sample contains more than one DNA sequence encoding this CDR3. The rearrangement uses TRBV5-6 and TRBJ2-5; D uncertain. There are 13 residues in the CDR3. The germline CDR1 and CDR2 sequences are SGHDT and YYEEEE. Deletions cut 4 bases from V and 0 bases from J, with 7 bases between. The CDR3 sequence is CASSPQYQETQYF. As DNA, the CDR3 is TGTGCCAGCAGCCCGCAGTACCAAGAGACCCAGTACTTC.

The gene calls are TRBV5-6 and TRBJ2-3, with 8 bases identical to TRBD2. V lost 4 bases, J lost 2 bases, and 9 bases stayed unmatched. CDR1 is SGHDT and CDR2 is YYEEEE in the germline V gene. The CDR3 has 16 residues. CDR3 sequence: CASSKRTSSFTDTQYF. The CDR3 bases are TGTGCCAGCAGCAAGCGGACTAGCTCTTTCACAGATACGCAGTATTTT.

The chain couples TRBV5-1 to TRBJ2-2, with 8 bases fitting TRBD1. The trim removed 5 bases at V and 0 bases at J, leaving 3 bases unmatched. Germline CDR1 and CDR2: SGHRS and YFSETQ. CDR3 size: 15 residues. The CDR3 region is CASRKTGANTGELFF. CDR3 nucleotides: TGCGCCAGCAGGAAGACAGGGGCGAACACCGGGGAGCTGTTTTTT.

This clone was recorded a few times. The chain couples TRBV10-3 to TRBJ1-4; D ambiguous. The CDR3 loop spans 11 amino acids. V gave up 10 bases and J gave up 10 bases, with 13 bases separating them. The V gene's germline CDR1 is ENHRY and CDR2 SYGVKD. CDR3 nucleotides: TGTGCCACCCAAGATCGGCGAAAACTGTTTTTT. This sequence encodes CATQDRRKLFF.

This clone was seen only once. V gene TRBV11-2 combines with J gene TRBJ2-2, with TRBD2 identical over 7 bases. Germline V gene lookup returns CDR1 SGHAT and CDR2 FQNNGV. After removal of 6 bases from V and 0 bases from J, the junction contained 13 bases not matched to a gene. The CDR3 extends over 18 amino acids. CDR3 DNA sequence: TGTGCCAGCAGATCCTTTAGGACCGGGACTACGAACACCGGGGAGCTGTTTTTT. Its protein product is CASRSFRTGTTNTGELFF.